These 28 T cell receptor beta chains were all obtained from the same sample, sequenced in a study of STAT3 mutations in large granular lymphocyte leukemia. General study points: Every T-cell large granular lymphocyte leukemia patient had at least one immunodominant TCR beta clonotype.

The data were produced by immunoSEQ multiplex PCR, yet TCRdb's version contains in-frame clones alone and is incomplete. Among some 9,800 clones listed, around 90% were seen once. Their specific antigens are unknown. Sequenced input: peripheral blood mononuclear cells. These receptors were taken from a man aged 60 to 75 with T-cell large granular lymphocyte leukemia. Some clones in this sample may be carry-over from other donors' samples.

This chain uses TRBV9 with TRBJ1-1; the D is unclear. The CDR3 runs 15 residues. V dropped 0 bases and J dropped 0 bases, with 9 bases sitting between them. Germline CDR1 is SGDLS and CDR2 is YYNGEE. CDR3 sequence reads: CASSVGVTVNTEAFF. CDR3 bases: TGTGCCAGCAGCGTAGGTGTAACGGTGAACACTGAAGCTTTCTTT.

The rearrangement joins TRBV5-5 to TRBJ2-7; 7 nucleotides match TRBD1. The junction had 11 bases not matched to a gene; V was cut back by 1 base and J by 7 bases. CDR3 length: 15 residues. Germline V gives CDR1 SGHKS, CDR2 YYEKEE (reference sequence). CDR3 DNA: TGTGCCAGCAGCTTGAGGGGACAGTCCCCTTTAGAGCAGTACTTC. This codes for CASSLRGQSPLEQYF.

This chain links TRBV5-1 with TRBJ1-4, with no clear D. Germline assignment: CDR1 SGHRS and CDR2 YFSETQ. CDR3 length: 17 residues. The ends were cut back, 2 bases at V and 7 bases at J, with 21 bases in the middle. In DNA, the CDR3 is TGCGCCAGCAGCTTAGATCCCGCGGACCCGAGGGCTGAAAAACTGTTTTTT. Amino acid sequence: CASSLDPADPRAEKLFF.

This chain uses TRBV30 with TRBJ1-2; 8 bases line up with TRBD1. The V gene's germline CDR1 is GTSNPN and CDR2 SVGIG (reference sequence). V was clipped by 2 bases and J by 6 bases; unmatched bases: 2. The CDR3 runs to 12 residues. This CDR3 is CAWSLTGDGYTF. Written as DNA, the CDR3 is TGTGCCTGGAGTTTGACAGGGGATGGCTACACCTTC.

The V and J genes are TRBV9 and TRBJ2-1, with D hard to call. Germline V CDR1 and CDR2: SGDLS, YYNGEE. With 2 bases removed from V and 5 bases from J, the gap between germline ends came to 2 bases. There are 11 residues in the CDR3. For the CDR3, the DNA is TGTGCCAGCAGCGTGAACAATGAGCAGTTCTTC. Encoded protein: CASSVNNEQFF.

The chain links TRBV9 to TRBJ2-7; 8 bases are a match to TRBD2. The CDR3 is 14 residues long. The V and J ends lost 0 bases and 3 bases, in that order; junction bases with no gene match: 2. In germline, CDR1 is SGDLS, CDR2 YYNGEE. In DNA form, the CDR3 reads TGTGCCAGCAGCGTAGCTACTAGCGGCTACGAGCAGTACTTC. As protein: CASSVATSGYEQYF.

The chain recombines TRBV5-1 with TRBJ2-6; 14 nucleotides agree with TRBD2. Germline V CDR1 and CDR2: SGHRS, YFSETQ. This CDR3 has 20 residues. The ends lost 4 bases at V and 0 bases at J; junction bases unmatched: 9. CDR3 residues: CASSLLGLAGVGSGANVLTF. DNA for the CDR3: TGCGCCAGCAGCCTCTTGGGACTAGCGGGAGTAGGCTCTGGGGCCAACGTCCTGACTTTC.

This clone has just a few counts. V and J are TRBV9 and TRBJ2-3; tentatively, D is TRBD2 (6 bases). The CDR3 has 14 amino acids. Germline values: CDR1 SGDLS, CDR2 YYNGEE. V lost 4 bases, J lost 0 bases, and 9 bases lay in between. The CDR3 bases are TGTGCCAGCAGCACTAGCCCAAGCACAGATACGCAGTATTTT. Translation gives CASSTSPSTDTQYF. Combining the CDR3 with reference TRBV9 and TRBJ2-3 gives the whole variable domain DSGVTQTPKHLITATGQRVTLRCSPRSGDLSVYWYQQSLDQGLQFLIQYYNGEERAKGNILERFSAQQFPDLHSELNLSSLELGDSALYFCASSTSPSTDTQYFGPGTRLTVL.

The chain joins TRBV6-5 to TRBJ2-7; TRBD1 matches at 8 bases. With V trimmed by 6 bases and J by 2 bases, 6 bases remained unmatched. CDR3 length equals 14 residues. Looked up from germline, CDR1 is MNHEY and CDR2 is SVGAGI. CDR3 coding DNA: TGTGCCAGCAGCCCTCTGGACAGGGCCTACGAGCAGTACTTC. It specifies CASSPLDRAYEQYF.

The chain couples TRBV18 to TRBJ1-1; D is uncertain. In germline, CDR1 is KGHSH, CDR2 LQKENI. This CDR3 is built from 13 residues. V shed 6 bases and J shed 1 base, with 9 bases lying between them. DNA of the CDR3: TGTGCCAGCTCCCGGACCGAGAACACTGAAGCTTTCTTT. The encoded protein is CASSRTENTEAFF. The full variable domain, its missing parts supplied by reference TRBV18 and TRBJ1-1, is NAGVMQNPRHLVRRRGQEARLRCSPMKGHSHVYWYRQLPEEGLKFMVYLQKENIIDESGMPKERFSAEFPKEGPSILRIQQVVRGDSAAYFCASSRTENTEAFFGQGTRLTVV.

The CDR3 DNA is TGTGCCAGCAGTCCGAGGGGGAGAGCCTATGGCTACACCTTC. Translated: CASSPRGRAYGYTF. This sequence joins TRBV28 and TRBJ1-2, with D maybe TRBD1 (6 bases). V lost 5 bases and J lost 4, with 14 bases in between. CDR1 is MDHEN, CDR2 SYDVKM, per germline. CDR3 size: 14 residues.

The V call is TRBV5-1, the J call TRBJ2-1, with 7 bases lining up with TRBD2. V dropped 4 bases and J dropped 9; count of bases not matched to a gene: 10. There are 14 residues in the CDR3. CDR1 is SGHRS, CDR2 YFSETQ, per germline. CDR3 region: CASSPEGRAGEQFF. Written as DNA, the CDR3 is TGCGCCAGCAGCCCGGAGGGGAGGGCCGGTGAGCAGTTCTTC. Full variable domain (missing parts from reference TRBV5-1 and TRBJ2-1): KAGVTQTPRYLIKTRGQQVTLSCSPISGHRSVSWYQQTPGQGLQFLFEYFSETQRNKGNFPGRFSGRQFSNSRSEMNVSTLELGDSALYLCASSPEGRAGEQFFGPGTRLTVL.

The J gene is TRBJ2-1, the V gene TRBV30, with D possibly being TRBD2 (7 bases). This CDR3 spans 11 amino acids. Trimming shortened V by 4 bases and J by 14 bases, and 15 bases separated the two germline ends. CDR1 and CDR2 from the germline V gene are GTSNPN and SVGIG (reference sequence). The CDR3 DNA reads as TGTGCCTGGAAACGGGGGGAGGGGGAGTTCTTC. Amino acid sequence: CAWKRGEGEFF.

DNA of the CDR3: TGTGCCAGCTCACTTGGGACAGCAGATAATGAAAAACTGTTTTTT. Its translation: CASSLGTADNEKLFF. The gene calls are TRBV18 and TRBJ1-4, with 7 bases identical to TRBD1. V lost 4 bases, J lost 4 bases, and 6 bases stayed unmatched. The CDR3 loop spans 15 amino acids. The germline V gene has CDR1 KGHSH and CDR2 LQKENI. Together with reference TRBV18 and TRBJ1-4, the CDR3 gives the full variable domain: NAGVMQNPRHLVRRRGQEARLRCSPMKGHSHVYWYRQLPEEGLKFMVYLQKENIIDESGMPKERFSAEFPKEGPSILRIQQVVRGDSAAYFCASSLGTADNEKLFFGSGTQLSVL.

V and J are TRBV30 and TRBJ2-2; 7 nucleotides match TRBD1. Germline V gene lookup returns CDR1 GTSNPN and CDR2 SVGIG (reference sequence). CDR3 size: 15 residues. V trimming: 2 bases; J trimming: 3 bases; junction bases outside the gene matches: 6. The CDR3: CAWSKGQSDTGELFF. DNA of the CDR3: TGTGCCTGGAGTAAGGGACAGTCAGACACCGGGGAGCTGTTTTTT. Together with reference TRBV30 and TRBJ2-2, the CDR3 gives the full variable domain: SQTIHQWPATLVQPVGSPLSLECTVEGTSNPNLYWYRQAAGRGLQLLFYSVGIGQISSEVPQNLSASRPQDRQFILSSKKLLLSDSGFYLCAWSKGQSDTGELFFGEGSRLTVL.

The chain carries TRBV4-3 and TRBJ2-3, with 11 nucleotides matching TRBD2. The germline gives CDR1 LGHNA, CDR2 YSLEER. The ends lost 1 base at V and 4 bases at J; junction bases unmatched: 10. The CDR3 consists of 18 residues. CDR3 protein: CASSQGAGLAGGADTQYF. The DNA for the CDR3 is TGCGCCAGCAGCCAAGGGGCGGGGCTAGCGGGAGGTGCAGATACGCAGTATTTT.

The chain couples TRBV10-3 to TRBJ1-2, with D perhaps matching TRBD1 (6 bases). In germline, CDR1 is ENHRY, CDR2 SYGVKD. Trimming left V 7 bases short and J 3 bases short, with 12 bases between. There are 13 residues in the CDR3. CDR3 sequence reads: CAITADRDYGYTF. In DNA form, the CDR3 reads TGTGCCATCACGGCGGACAGAGACTATGGCTACACCTTC.

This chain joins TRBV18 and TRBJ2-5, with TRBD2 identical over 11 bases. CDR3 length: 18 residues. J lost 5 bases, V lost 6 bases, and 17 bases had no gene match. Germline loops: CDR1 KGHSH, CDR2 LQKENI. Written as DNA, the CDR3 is TGTGCCAGCTCCCAAACCGGGACTAGCGGCAATAGGTGGGAGACCCAGTACTTC. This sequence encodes CASSQTGTSGNRWETQYF.

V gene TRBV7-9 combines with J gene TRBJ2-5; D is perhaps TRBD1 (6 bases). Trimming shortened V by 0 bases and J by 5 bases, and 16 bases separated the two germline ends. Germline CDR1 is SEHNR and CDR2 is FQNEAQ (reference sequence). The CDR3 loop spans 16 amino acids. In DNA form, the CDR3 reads TGTGCCAGCAGCTTAGCACAGGCAGGGGATTTTGAGACCCAGTACTTC. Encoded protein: CASSLAQAGDFETQYF.

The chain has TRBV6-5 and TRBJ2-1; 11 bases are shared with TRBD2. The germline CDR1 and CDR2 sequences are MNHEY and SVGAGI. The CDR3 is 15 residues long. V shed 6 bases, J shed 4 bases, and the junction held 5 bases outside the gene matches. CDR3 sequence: CASRGGTSGYNEQFF. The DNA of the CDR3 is TGTGCCAGCAGGGGAGGGACTAGCGGTTACAATGAGCAGTTCTTC.

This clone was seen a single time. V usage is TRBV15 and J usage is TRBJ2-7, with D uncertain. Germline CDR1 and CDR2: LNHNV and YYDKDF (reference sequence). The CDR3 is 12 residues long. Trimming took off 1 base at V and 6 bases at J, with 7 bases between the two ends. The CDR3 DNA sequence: TGTGCCACCAGCAGAGTTGACGGCGAGCAGTACTTC. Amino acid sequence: CATSRVDGEQYF. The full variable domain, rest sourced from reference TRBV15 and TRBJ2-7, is DAMVIQNPRYQVTQFGKPVTLSCSQTLNHNVMYWYQQKSSQAPKLLFHYYDKDFNNEADTPDNFQSRRPNTSFCFLDIRSPGLGDTAMYLCATSRVDGEQYFGPGTRLTVT.

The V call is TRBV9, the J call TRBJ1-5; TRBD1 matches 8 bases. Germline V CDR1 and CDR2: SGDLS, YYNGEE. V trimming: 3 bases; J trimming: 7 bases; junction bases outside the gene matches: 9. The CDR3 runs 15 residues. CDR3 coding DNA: TGTGCCAGCAGCGCTGGCGGACAGGGACAACAGCCCCAGCATTTT. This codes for CASSAGGQGQQPQHF.

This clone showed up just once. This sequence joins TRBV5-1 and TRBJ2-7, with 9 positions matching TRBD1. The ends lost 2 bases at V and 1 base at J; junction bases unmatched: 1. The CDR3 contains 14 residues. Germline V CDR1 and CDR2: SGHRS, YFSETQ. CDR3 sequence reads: CASSFGTGSYEQYF. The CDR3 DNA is TGCGCCAGCAGCTTTGGGACAGGGTCCTACGAGCAGTACTTC. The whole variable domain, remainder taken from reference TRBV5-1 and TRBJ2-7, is KAGVTQTPRYLIKTRGQQVTLSCSPISGHRSVSWYQQTPGQGLQFLFEYFSETQRNKGNFPGRFSGRQFSNSRSEMNVSTLELGDSALYLCASSFGTGSYEQYFGPGTRLTVT.

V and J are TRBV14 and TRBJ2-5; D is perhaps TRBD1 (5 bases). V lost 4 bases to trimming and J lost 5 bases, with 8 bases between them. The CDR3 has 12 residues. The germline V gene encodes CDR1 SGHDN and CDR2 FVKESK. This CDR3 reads CASSLNRETQYF. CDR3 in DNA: TGTGCCAGCAGCCTGAACAGGGAGACCCAGTACTTC.

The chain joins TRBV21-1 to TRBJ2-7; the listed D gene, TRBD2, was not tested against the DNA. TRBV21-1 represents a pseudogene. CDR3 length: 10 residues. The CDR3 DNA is TGTGCCAGCAGCATTAGCGGTGCGTACTTC. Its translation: CASSISGAYF.

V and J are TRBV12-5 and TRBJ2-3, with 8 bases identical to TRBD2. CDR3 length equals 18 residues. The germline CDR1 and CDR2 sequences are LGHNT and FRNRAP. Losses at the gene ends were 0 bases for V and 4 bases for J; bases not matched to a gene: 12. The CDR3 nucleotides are TGTGCTAGTGGTTTGGTAGGTCAGCGGGAGAGTAGGGCAGATACGCAGTATTTT. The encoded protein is CASGLVGQRESRADTQYF.

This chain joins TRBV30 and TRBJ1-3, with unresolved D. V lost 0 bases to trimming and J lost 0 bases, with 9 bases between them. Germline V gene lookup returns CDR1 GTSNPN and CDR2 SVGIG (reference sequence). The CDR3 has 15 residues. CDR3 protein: CAWSVGSLSGNTIYF. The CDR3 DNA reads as TGTGCCTGGAGTGTAGGCAGTCTCTCTGGAAACACCATATATTTT.

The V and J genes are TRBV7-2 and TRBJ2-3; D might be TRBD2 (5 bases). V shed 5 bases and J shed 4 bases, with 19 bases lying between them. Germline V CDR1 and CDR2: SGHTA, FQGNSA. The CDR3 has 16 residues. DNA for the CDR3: TGTGCCAGCAGCCCTGGGATAGCGACGAGGGCAGATACGCAGTATTTT. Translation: CASSPGIATRADTQYF.